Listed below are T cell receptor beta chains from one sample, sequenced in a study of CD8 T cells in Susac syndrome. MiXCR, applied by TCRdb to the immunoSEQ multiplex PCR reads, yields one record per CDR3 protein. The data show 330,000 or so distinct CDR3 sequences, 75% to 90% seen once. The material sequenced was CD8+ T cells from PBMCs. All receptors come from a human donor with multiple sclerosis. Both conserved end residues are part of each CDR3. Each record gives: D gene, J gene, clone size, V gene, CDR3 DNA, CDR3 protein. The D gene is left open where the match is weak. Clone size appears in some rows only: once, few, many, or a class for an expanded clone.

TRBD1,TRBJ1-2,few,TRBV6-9,TGTGCCAGCAGTGCCCGGGACAGAAGTTATGGCTACACCTTC,CASSARDRSYGYTF
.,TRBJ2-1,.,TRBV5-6,TGTGCCAGCAGCTACGGGACCTACTACAATGAGCAGTTCTTC,CASSYGTYYNEQFF
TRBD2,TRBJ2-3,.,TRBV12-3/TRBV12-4,TGTGCCAGCAACATAGCGGGGGGGCGTACAGATACGCAGTATTTT,CASNIAGGRTDTQYF
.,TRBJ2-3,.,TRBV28,TGTGCCAGCAGTCCGGTGGCAGATACGCAGTATTTT,CASSPVADTQYF
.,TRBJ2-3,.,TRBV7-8,TGTGCCAGCAGCTCCTATAGACAGAGCACAGATACGCAGTATTTT,CASSSYRQSTDTQYF
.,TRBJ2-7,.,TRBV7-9,TGTGCCAGCAGCTTATTCGGCGGGAATGACGAGCAGTACTTC,CASSLFGGNDEQYF
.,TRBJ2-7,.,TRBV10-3,TGTGCCATCAGTGAACCGGACAGAGAAGGGTCCTACGAGCAGTACTTC,CAISEPDREGSYEQYF
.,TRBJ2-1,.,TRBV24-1,TGTGCCACCAGTGTCGTGGGTAGCTCCTACAATGAGCAGTTCTTC,CATSVVGSSYNEQFF
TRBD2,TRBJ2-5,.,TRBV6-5,TGTGCCAGCAGTCCTAAGGACCTTAGCGGGGAGTACTTC,CASSPKDLSGEYF
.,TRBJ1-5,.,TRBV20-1,TGCAGTGCCTCCCCCGGGGGTGGGGGCAATCAGCCCCAGCATTTT,CSASPGGGGNQPQHF
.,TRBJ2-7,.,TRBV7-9,TGTGCCAGCAGCTCACAGGGATCCTACGAGCAGTACTTC,CASSSQGSYEQYF
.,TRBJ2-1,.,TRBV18,TGTGCCAGCTCACCAACCGGGTGGGTTGAGCAGTTCTTC,CASSPTGWVEQFF
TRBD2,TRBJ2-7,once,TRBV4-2,TGTGCCAGCAGCCAGTTTCCGGGACTAGCGGGAGCCCGCGACGAGCAGTACTTC,CASSQFPGLAGARDEQYF
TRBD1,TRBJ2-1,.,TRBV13,TGTGCCAGCACCACGACAGGGGTAGTGGACAATGAGCAGTTCTTC,CASTTTGVVDNEQFF
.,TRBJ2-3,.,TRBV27,TGTGCCAGCAGTTTACTGGGGGGCGTAGATACGCAGTATTTT,CASSLLGGVDTQYF
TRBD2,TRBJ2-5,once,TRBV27,TGTGCCAGCAGTGCCCGGACTAGCGGCCAAGAGACCCAGTACTTC,CASSARTSGQETQYF
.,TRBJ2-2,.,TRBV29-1,TGCAGCGCCATTTCCAGGGGGGATGAGACCGGGGAGCTGTTTTTT,CSAISRGDETGELFF
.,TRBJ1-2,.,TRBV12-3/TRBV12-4,TGTGCCAGCAATTTGGGCTCCCCGGGAGGCTACACCTTC,CASNLGSPGGYTF
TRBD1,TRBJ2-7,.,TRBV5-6,TGTGCCAGCACCGTGGCAGGGGGAGCCTACGAGCAGTACTTC,CASTVAGGAYEQYF
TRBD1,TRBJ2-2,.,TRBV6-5,TGTGCCAGCAGTTACTACTACCAGGGGGCTTTACCCGCGAACACCGGGGAGCTGTTTTTT,CASSYYYQGALPANTGELFF
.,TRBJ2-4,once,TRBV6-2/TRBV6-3,TGTGCCAGCGCGGCCTGGAGGGCCAAAAACATTCAGTACTTC,CASAAWRAKNIQYF
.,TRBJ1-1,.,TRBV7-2,TGTGCCAGCAGCCCCGGGACTAGCCCTGAAGCTTTCTTT,CASSPGTSPEAFF
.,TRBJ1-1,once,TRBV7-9,TGTGCCAGCAGCTCCGACATTGAGGAAGCTTTCTTT,CASSSDIEEAFF
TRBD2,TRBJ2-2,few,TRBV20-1,TGCAGTGCTCGGACTAGCGGGGATACCGGGGAGCTGTTTTTT,CSARTSGDTGELFF
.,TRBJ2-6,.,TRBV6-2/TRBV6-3,TGTGCCAGCAGTTACGCCGAACCGGGGAGAGTTACTGGGGCCAACGTCCTGACTTTC,CASSYAEPGRVTGANVLTF
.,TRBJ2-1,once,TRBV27,TGTGCCAGCAGTCCCTCACAGGGACGACGTAGCAATGAGCAGTTCTTC,CASSPSQGRRSNEQFF
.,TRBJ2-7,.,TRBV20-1,TGCAGTGCTAGGCCCACCCGCGCGTCCTACGAGCAGTACTTC,CSARPTRASYEQYF
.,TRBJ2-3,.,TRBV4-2,TGTGCCAGCAGCCCCCGGGACAACACAGATACGCAGTATTTT,CASSPRDNTDTQYF
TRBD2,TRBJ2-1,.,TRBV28,TGTGCCAGCCGCCCCGGGGGGGGTGAGCAGTTCTTC,CASRPGGGEQFF
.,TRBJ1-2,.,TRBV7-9,TGTGCCAGCAGCTTAGTTTCAGGGGAACTCCTTAATGGCTACACCTTC,CASSLVSGELLNGYTF
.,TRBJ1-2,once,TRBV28,TGTGCCAGCAGTCCGGACGGAAACTATGGCTACACCTTC,CASSPDGNYGYTF
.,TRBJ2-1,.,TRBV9,TGTGCCAGCAGCACAGAGATGGGGGCGGATGAGCAGTTCTTC,CASSTEMGADEQFF
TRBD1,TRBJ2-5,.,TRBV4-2,TGTGCCAGCAGCCAAGATCTGGTAGGGGGCCCCTTGGAGACCCAGTACTTC,CASSQDLVGGPLETQYF
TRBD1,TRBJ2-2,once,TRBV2,TGTGCCAGCAGTGATGAGACAGGGGGTTTCCCCGGGGAGCTGTTTTTT,CASSDETGGFPGELFF
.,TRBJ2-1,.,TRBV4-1,TGCGCCAGCAGCCCTTCAGTTCTCGCGGGGCACTACAATGAGCAGTTCTTC,CASSPSVLAGHYNEQFF
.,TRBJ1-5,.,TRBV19,TGTGCCAGTATTAGCGATGGAAATAGCAATCAGCCCCAGCATTTT,CASISDGNSNQPQHF
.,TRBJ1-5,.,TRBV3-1,TGTGCCAGCAGCCAAGAGACAGAGAATCAGCCCCAGCATTTT,CASSQETENQPQHF
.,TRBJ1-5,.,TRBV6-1,TGTGCCAGCAGTGAAAACAATTACGGCCAGGGTAGTATTCAGCCCCAGCATTTT,CASSENNYGQGSIQPQHF
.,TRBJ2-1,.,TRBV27,TGTGCCAGCAGCCATGGACAGTCCAATGAGCAGTTCTTC,CASSHGQSNEQFF
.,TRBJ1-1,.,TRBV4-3,TGCGCCAGCAGCCAAGAACTCGGAATCGGGCAAGCTTTCTTT,CASSQELGIGQAFF
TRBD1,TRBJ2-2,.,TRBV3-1,TGTGCCAGCAGAAAGGCCCCCGGGACAGGGCCCACCGGGGAGCTGTTTTTT,CASRKAPGTGPTGELFF
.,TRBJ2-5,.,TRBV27,TGTGCCAGCAGTTCCCCCAACCAAGAGACCCAGTACTTC,CASSSPNQETQYF
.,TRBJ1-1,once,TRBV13,TGTGCCAGCAGCTTAGCTTGGGGTGGGAACACTGAAGCTTTCTTT,CASSLAWGGNTEAFF
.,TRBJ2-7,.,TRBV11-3,TGTGCCAGCAGTACTAGTCCCCTCAACGAGCAGTACTTC,CASSTSPLNEQYF
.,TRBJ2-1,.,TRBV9,TGTGCCAGCAGCGTAGGAGGGGGGACATCCTACAATGAGCAGTTCTTC,CASSVGGGTSYNEQFF
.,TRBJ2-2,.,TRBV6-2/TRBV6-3,TGTGCCAGCAGCCGGAGGGGGAGGGACACCGGGGAGCTGTTTTTT,CASSRRGRDTGELFF
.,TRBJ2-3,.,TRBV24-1,TGTGCCACCAGTGATTTTCGGGATACGCAGTATTTT,CATSDFRDTQYF
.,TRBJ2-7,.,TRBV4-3,TGCGCCAGCAGCGGGGACGACGGATTGGAGCAGTACTTC,CASSGDDGLEQYF
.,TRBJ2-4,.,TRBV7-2,TGTGCCAGCAGCGCCTACTTGACAGATTCCAAAAACATTCAGTACTTC,CASSAYLTDSKNIQYF
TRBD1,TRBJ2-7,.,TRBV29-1,TGCAGCGTCGGGCAACAGGGGACGGAGTCCTACGAGCAGTACTTC,CSVGQQGTESYEQYF
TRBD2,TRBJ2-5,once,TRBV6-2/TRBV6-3,TGTGCCAGCAGAACACTAGCGTCTCAAGAGACCCAGTACTTC,CASRTLASQETQYF
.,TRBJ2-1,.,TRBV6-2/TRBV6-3,TGTGCCAGCAGTTACACCCTAAGGGGGTCCTACAATGAGCAGTTCTTC,CASSYTLRGSYNEQFF
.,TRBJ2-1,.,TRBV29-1,TGCAGCGACCTAGAGACCGGGGAGCAGTTCTTC,CSDLETGEQFF